Listed here is a single T cell receptor beta chain. Its antigen is undetermined. This sample is drawn from a study of cytomegalovirus exposure and HLA in healthy donors. The CDR3 is 15 amino acids. Germline V lookup: CDR1 LNHDA, CDR2 SQIVND (reference sequence). Trimming pared 5 bases from V and 2 bases from J, leaving 15 bases between. A multiplex PCR was run with 60 Vbeta primers and 13 Jbeta primers. The protocol was immunoSEQ multiplex PCR, while the TCRdb copy is restricted to in-frame clones and leaves out a portion. There are over 150,000 clones in the sample; around 85% occur only once, and 0.8% to 1% lies in the top ten. Study observations and caveats: Per a later analysis, HLA-associated TCR beta chains showed more clonal expansion than other, equally common TCR beta chains. The presence/absence work took it that sequencing depth was about the same across donors.

The receptor was isolated from a woman aged 25 to 39 in good health and CMV-seronegative. What was sequenced was PBMCs. The chain couples TRBV19 to TRBJ1-2; TRBD1 is a possible D gene (6 bases). CDR3 region: CASSSPGGLNYGYTF. In DNA, the CDR3 is TGTGCCAGTAGTTCCCCCGGGGGGCTCAACTATGGCTACACCTTC.